This T cell receptor (beta chain) was observed in a study of Ad26.COV2.S vaccination and SARS-CoV-2 variants. Study-wide findings and caveats: Total T cell responses, in the TCR breadth and depth analyses, may have been underestimated. Reportedly, spike-specific CD8+ and CD4+ T cell responses achieved substantial breadth once vaccination had taken place. Non-spike TCR breadth did not differ much between vaccine and placebo recipients.

For this clone: Its antigen is not known.

Libraries were prepared by immunoSEQ multiplex PCR; TCRdb keeps only in-frame clonotypes and omits some of them. Seen here are around 350,000 clones, roughly nine tenths observed once, and the top ten hold 3.9%. The CDR3 is 13 amino acids. CDR1 is SNHLY and CDR2 is FYNNEI in the germline V gene. The V gene lost 3 bases and the J gene lost 3 bases, with 8 bases spanning the gap. The sequencing here drew on peripheral blood, taken after recovery from COVID-19. The TCR originated in a human donor who had recovered from COVID-19. V is TRBV2 and J is TRBJ2-5; D gene ambiguous. The CDR3 nucleotides are TGTGCCAGCAGTGATAGGGAAAAAGAGACCCAGTACTTC. It codes for CASSDREKETQYF. Filled out from reference TRBV2 and TRBJ2-5, the complete variable domain reads EPEVTQTPSHQVTQMGQEVILRCVPISNHLYFYWYRQILGQKVEFLVSFYNNEISEKSEIFDDQFSVERPDGSNFTLKIRSTKLEDSAMYFCASSDREKETQYFGPGTRLLVL.